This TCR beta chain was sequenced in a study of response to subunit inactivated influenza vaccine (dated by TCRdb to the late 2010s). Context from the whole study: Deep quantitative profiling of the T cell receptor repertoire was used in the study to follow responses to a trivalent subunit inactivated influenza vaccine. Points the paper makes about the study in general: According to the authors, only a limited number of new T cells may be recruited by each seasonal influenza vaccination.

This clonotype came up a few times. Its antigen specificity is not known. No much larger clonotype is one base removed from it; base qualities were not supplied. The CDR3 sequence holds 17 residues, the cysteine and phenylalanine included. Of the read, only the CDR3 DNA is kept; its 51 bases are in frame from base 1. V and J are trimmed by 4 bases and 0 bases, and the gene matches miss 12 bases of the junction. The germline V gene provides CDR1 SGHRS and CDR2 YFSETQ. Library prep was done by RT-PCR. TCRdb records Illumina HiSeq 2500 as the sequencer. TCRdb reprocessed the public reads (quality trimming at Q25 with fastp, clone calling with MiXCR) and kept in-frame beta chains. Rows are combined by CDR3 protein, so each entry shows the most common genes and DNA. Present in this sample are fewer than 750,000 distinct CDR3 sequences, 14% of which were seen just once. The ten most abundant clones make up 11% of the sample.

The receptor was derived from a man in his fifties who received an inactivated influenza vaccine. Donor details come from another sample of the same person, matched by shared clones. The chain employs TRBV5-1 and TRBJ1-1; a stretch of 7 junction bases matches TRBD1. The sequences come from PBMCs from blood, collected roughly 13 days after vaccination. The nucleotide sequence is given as TGCGCCAGCAGCCTAAAGGGACAGACAAACATGAACACTGAAGCTTTCTTT. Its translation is CASSLKGQTNMNTEAFF.